This T cell receptor (beta chain) was identified during a study of T cells in Graves' hyperthyroidism and ophthalmopathy. Study-wide findings and caveats: Ophthalmopathy and stable hyperthyroidism were told apart by a 13 V-J model.

Amplification of TCR beta CDR3 regions was performed using RNA transcripts as template. The TCR CDR3 first-round RT-PCR relied on the HTBI primer set. TCRdb ran MiXCR on the multiplex PCR reads and lists one entry per CDR3 protein. This sample has about 480,000 distinct CDR3 sequences; around 15% occur once, and the top ten carry around 17%. CDR3 length equals 13 residues. V gave up 5 bases and J gave up 8 bases; unmatched junction bases: 5. Researchers barred patients who had uncontrolled infection, other autoimmune disease, pregnancy or lactation. This clonotype was recorded at least ten times. The antigen is undetermined.

The genes are TRBV12-3 or TRBV12-4 and TRBJ1-2; 10 bases fit TRBD1. The source material was blood. The TCR was taken from a woman aged 18 to 35 with Graves' hyperthyroidism. In DNA form, the CDR3 reads TGTGCCAGCAGTCCCCGGGACAGGGGCGGCTACACCTTC. Protein sequence: CASSPRDRGGYTF.